These 11 T cell receptor beta chains were all obtained from the same sample, sequenced in a study of response to subunit inactivated influenza vaccine. One entry per CDR3 protein, called by TCRdb with MiXCR from the RT-PCR reads. In the table there are 170,000 or so distinct CDR3 sequences, around 10% of which are singletons. The source was CD8+ T cells sorted from PBMCs, collected less than 30 months after vaccination. The receptors derive from a man between 50 and 70 years old who received an inactivated influenza vaccine.

This clonotype was counted only a few times. The chain has TRBV10-3 and TRBJ1-1; D remains unclear. Trimming took 0 bases from V and 1 from J, leaving 9 bases between them. Germline CDR1 is ENHRY and CDR2 is SYGVKD. This CDR3 comprises 15 residues. The CDR3: CAISESEIKNTEAFF. The CDR3 nucleotides read TGTGCCATCAGTGAGTCAGAGATAAAGAACACTGAAGCTTTCTTT.

This clonotype was counted a few times. This chain links TRBV11-2 with TRBJ2-3; D is perhaps TRBD1 or TRBD2 (5 bases each). CDR3 size: 12 residues. Trimming left V 5 bases short and J 13 bases short, with 16 bases between. Germline CDR1 and CDR2: SGHAT and FQNNGV. This chain's CDR3 is CASSTGTRREYF. The CDR3 coding sequence is TGTGCCAGCAGCACGGGGACCAGACGGGAGTATTTT. The complete variable domain, with remaining parts taken from reference TRBV11-2 and TRBJ2-3, reads EAGVAQSPRYKIIEKRQSVAFWCNPISGHATLYWYQQILGQGPKLLIQFQNNGVVDDSQLPKDRFSAERLKGVDSTLKIQPAKLEDSAVYLCASSTGTRREYFGPGTRLTVL.

The chain employs TRBV6-5 and TRBJ2-1; D is unclear. The CDR3 covers 16 residues. V was shortened by 0 bases and J by 0 bases, with 9 bases between the two germline ends. Germline V gene sequence: CDR1 MNHEY, CDR2 SVGAGI. The CDR3 nucleotides are TGTGCCAGCAGTTACTCTTTCAAGAGCTCCTACAATGAGCAGTTCTTC. Its protein is CASSYSFKSSYNEQFF.

Within the sample, this clonotype is large (0.1 to 1%). The rearrangement links TRBV2 to TRBJ2-1; 10 nucleotides match TRBD1. This CDR3 is 14 amino acids long. Germline trimming cut 5 bases from V and 6 bases from J; bases unmatched to any gene: 4. CDR1 SNHLY and CDR2 FYNNEI come from the germline V gene. The CDR3 spells CASSTDRGINEQFF. DNA of the CDR3: TGTGCCAGCAGTACGGACAGGGGGATCAATGAGCAGTTCTTC.

The chain is built from TRBV5-8 and TRBJ2-7; D remains ambiguous. In germline, CDR1 is SGHTS, CDR2 YDEGEE. The CDR3 has 13 amino acids. The germline V and J ends were trimmed by 7 bases and 3 bases, with 14 bases remaining between them. The CDR3 coding sequence is TGTGCCAGCGGCCCCAGGTACCTCTACGAGCAGTACTTC. This codes for CASGPRYLYEQYF.

There are many counts of this clonotype. CDR3 in amino acids: CASSLTGPQNIQYF. CDR3 nucleotide sequence: TGTGCCAGCAGCCTGACCGGGCCCCAGAACATTCAGTACTTC. V gene TRBV12-3 or TRBV12-4 combines with J gene TRBJ2-4; D gene uncertain. The CDR3 is 14 residues long. The V gene lost 6 bases and the J gene lost 7 bases, with 16 bases spanning the gap.

This clonotype was seen only a few times. The chain links TRBV7-8 to TRBJ2-1; unclear D gene. CDR3 length: 12 amino acids. V dropped 6 bases and J dropped 8 bases, with 11 bases sitting between them. The germline gives CDR1 SGHVS, CDR2 FQNEAQ. The DNA of the CDR3 is TGTGCCAGCAGTCTCCGACGGGATGAGCAGTTCTTC. It is translated as CASSLRRDEQFF.

CDR3 sequence reads: CASSEGTGWIIDTQYF. CDR3 DNA sequence: TGTGCCAGCAGTGAAGGGACAGGGTGGATCATAGATACGCAGTATTTT. V and J are TRBV6-1 and TRBJ2-3; 8 nucleotides align to TRBD1. CDR1 and CDR2 from the germline V gene are MNHNS and SASEGT. The trim removed 1 base at V and 5 bases at J, leaving 8 bases unmatched. The CDR3 has 16 amino acids.

The chain employs TRBV6-2 or TRBV6-3 and TRBJ2-2; a possible D gene is TRBD1 (6 bases). The V end was cut by 6 bases, the J end by 4 bases, with 12 bases between. Germline CDR1 reads MNHEY; CDR2 reads SVGEGT. The CDR3 is 14 amino acids. The CDR3 protein is CASSTTGTTGELFF. CDR3 DNA sequence: TGTGCCAGCAGCACAACAGGGACCACCGGGGAGCTGTTTTTT.

This clonotype was counted many times. This chain uses TRBV28 with TRBJ2-7; 9 nucleotides match TRBD1. Germline V gene data show CDR1 as MDHEN and CDR2 as SYDVKM. After removal of 5 bases from V and 2 bases from J, the junction contained 7 bases not matched to a gene. This CDR3 contains 15 residues. The CDR3 is CASSHGTGRTYEQYF. The CDR3, as DNA: TGTGCCAGCAGTCACGGGACAGGGAGAACCTACGAGCAGTACTTC.

This clonotype showed up just a few times. This may arise from a read error, as a much more abundant clone is one base away. This chain links TRBV5-6 with TRBJ2-5; no reliable D call. In germline, CDR1 is SGHDT, CDR2 YYEEEE. This CDR3 is built from 13 residues. In nucleotides, the CDR3 is TGTGCCAGCGGCTTGGAGCATCAAGAGACCCAGTACTTC. As protein: CASGLEHQETQYF.